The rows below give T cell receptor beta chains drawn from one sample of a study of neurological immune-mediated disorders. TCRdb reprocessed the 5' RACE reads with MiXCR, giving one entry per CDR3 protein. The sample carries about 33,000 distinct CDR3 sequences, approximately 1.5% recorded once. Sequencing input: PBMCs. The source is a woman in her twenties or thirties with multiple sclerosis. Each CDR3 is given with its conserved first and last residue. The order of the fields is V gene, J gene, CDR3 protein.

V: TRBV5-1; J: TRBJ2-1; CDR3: CASRSDGQGGNEQFF
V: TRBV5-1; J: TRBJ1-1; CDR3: CASSGGGTEAFF
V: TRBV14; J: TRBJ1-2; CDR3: CASSQGGRNYGYTF
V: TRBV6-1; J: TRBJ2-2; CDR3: CASGQGAEKLFF
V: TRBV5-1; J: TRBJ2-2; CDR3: CASSLALGSGELFF
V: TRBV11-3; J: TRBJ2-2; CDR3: CASSLAGTGELFF
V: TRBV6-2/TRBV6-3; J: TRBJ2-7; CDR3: CASPASPSSYEQYF
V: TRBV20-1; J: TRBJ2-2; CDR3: CSARDRVSGELFF
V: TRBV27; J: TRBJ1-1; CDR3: CASSLFGLGQGGTEAFF
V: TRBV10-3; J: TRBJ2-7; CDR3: CAIGKTSGYEQYF
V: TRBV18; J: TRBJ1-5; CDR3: CASSPQDRQPQHF
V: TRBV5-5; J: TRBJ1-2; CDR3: CASSSSTYGYTF
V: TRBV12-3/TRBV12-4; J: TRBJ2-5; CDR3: CASSFDRGTETQYF
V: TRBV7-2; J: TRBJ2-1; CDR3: CASSLGRNYNEQFF
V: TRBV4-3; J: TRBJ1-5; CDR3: CASSQDLGDSSNQPQHF
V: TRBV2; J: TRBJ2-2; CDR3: CASVRTGVTGELFF
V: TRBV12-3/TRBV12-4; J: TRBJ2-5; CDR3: CASSLIRQETQYF
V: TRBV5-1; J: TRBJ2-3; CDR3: CASSPYGGTDTQYF
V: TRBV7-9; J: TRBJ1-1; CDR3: CASSWQNTEAFF
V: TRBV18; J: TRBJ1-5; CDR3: CASSPPTNQPQHF
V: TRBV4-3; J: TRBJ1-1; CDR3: CASRRRDGKNTEAFF
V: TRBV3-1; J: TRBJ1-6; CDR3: CASSRTDGHSPLHF
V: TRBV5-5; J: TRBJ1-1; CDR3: CASSFMTNTEAFF
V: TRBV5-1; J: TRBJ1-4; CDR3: CASGPGVEEKLFF
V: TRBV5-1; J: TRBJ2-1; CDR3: CASSYGTGSGNEQFF
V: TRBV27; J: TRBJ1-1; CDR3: CASSLPGGNTEAFF
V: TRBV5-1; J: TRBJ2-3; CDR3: CASTQRGFKLTDTQYF
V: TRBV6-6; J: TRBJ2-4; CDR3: CARRGRDQKNIQYF
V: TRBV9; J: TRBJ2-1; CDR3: CASSPTREAEQFF
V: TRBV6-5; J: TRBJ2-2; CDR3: CASSPQATNTGELFF
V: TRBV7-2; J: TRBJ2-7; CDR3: CASSLDGDRKQYF
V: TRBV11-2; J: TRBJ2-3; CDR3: CASRSGQVFRGDTQYF
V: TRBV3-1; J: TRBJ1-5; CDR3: CASSRSTGGKPQHF
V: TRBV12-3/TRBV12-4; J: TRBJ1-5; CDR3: CASSRQGGSSNQPQHF
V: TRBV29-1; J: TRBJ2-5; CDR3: CSAGWRGAETQYF
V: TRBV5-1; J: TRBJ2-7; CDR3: CASSLVVLPYEQYF
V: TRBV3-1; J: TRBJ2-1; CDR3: CASSRDLRNEQFF